These 20 T cell receptor beta chains originate from one sample sequenced in a study of CD8+CD57+ T cells in acquired aplastic anemia. Genomic DNA served as template for TCR beta VDJ and CDR3 profiling. TCRdb reprocessed the reads with MiXCR, giving one entry per CDR3 protein. The table lists about 470,000 distinct CDR3 sequences, about a third of them singletons. Sequencing was done on patients that had shown CD8+CD57+ cell expansion by flow cytometry. The sequenced sample consisted of sorted CD4+, CD8+, or CD8+CD57+ T cells (not recorded which) from PBMCs. The receptors here all came from a human donor with aplastic anemia.

CDR3 in amino acids: CASSLNGVSQDTQYF. For the CDR3, the DNA is TGTGCCAGCAGCTTAAACGGGGTTAGTCAAGATACGCAGTATTTT. The rearrangement links TRBV7-9 to TRBJ2-3; D perhaps matches TRBD2 (5 bases). CDR1 SEHNR and CDR2 FQNEAQ come from the germline V gene (reference sequence). V gave up 2 bases and J gave up 5 bases, with 14 bases separating them. The CDR3 is 15 residues long.

In its sample, this clonotype was seen many times. The genes are TRBV2 and TRBJ1-5; D remains ambiguous. Germline V gene data show CDR1 as SNHLY and CDR2 as FYNNEI. Trimming removed 6 bases at V and 2 bases at J, with 14 bases between. This CDR3 has 15 residues. The CDR3 DNA reads as TGTGCCAGCAGACTAAGCCTAGGAGGCAATCAGCCCCAGCATTTT. It translates to CASRLSLGGNQPQHF.

V usage is TRBV2 and J usage is TRBJ2-3; tentatively, D is TRBD1 or TRBD2 (6 bases each). V shed 6 bases and J shed 4 bases, with 14 bases lying between them. Germline CDR1 and CDR2: SNHLY and FYNNEI. The CDR3 runs 14 residues. The CDR3: CASSGNRGADTQYF. Here the CDR3 DNA reads TGTGCCAGCAGCGGAAATAGGGGGGCAGATACGCAGTATTTT.

The table lists this clonotype with many counts. This sequence joins TRBV7-2 and TRBJ2-5, with D hard to call. The CDR3 consists of 15 residues. V was trimmed by 2 bases and J by 2 bases, leaving 12 bases between them. CDR1 and CDR2 from the germline V gene are SGHTA and FQGNSA. DNA for the CDR3: TGTGCCAGCAGCTTAATCTCTCCGCATCAAGAGACCCAGTACTTC. Residues: CASSLISPHQETQYF.

For this clonotype: This clone may be a read error of a much larger clone one base away. This chain links TRBV19 with TRBJ2-6; D possibly matches TRBD1 or TRBD2 (5 bases each). Germline values: CDR1 LNHDA, CDR2 SQIVND (reference sequence). The CDR3 is 16 amino acids. The CDR3 DNA reads TGTGCCAGTAGTATTCTTCCCGGGGCTGGGGCCAACGTCCTGGCTTTC. This gives the protein CASSILPGAGANVLAF. The full variable domain, completed using reference TRBV19 and TRBJ2-6, is DGGITQSPKYLFRKEGQNVTLSCEQNLNHDAMYWYRQDPGQGLRLIYYSQIVNDFQKGDIAEGYSVSREKKESFPLTVTSAQKNPTAFYLCASSILPGAGANVLAFGAGSRLTVL.

This clonotype was seen ten or more times. The rearrangement joins TRBV15 to TRBJ1-2, with a tentative D call TRBD1 (6 bases). The CDR3 length is 13 residues. Trimming stripped 1 base from V and 5 bases from J, with 8 bases between. Germline V CDR1 and CDR2: LNHNV, YYDKDF (reference sequence). The chain's CDR3 is CATSRGQEYGYTF. CDR3 nucleotide sequence: TGTGCCACCAGCAGAGGACAGGAATATGGCTACACCTTC.

This clonotype appeared a few times. J is TRBJ2-1 and V is TRBV24-1; D is possibly TRBD1 (6 bases). V lost 6 bases to trimming and J lost 6 bases, with 14 bases between them. The germline gives CDR1 KGHDR, CDR2 SFDVKD. This CDR3 is built from 14 residues. For the CDR3, the DNA is TGTGCCACCAGTCAACAGGGAAAGAGCAATGAGCAGTTCTTC. Encoded protein: CATSQQGKSNEQFF.

The V gene is TRBV6-1, the J gene TRBJ1-5; 7 bases are a match to TRBD1. CDR3 length equals 17 residues. Losses at the gene ends were 5 bases for V and 5 bases for J; bases not matched to a gene: 15. The V gene's germline CDR1 is MNHNS and CDR2 SASEGT. As DNA, the CDR3 is TGTGCCAGCAGTCCAGGACGCAGAGACAGGGCGGATCAGCCCCAGCATTTT. Its translation: CASSPGRRDRADQPQHF.

This clonotype was detected many times. The rearrangement joins TRBV7-8 to TRBJ2-7; 9 bases agree with TRBD1. The ends lost 7 bases at V and 6 bases at J; junction bases unmatched: 10. The CDR3 is made up of 14 amino acids. Germline-derived CDR1 and CDR2 are SGHVS and FQNEAQ. This CDR3 is CASTLGQGYPEQYF. Here the CDR3 DNA reads TGTGCCAGCACCTTGGGACAGGGATATCCCGAGCAGTACTTC. The full variable domain, with the rest looked up from reference TRBV7-8 and TRBJ2-7, is GAGVSQSPRYKVAKRGQDVALRCDPISGHVSLFWYQQALGQGPEFLTYFQNEAQLDKSGLPSDRFFAERPEGSVSTLKIQRTQQEDSAVYLCASTLGQGYPEQYFGPGTRLTVT.

The table lists this clonotype with many counts. The V call is TRBV20-1, the J call TRBJ2-7; TRBD2 aligns across 12 bases. This CDR3 region has 14 residues. V was clipped by 5 bases and J by 4 bases; unmatched bases: 6. CDR1 DFQATT and CDR2 SNEGSKA come from the germline V gene (reference sequence). Written as DNA, the CDR3 is TGCAGTGCTCGACGACTAGCGGGGGATTACGAGCAGTACTTC. Translating it yields CSARRLAGDYEQYF.

This clonotype occurred many times. The chain combines TRBV9 with TRBJ2-7; possible D gene TRBD2, 6 bases. CDR3 length equals 14 residues. V lost 0 bases and J lost 3, with 10 bases in between. Germline CDR1 is SGDLS and CDR2 is YYNGEE. The CDR3 region has the DNA TGTGCCAGCAGCGTAGGACTAGGGAACTACGAGCAGTACTTC. This sequence encodes CASSVGLGNYEQYF.

The V gene is TRBV10-3, the J gene TRBJ2-3; no firm D call. The CDR3 is 14 residues long. V shed 1 base and J shed 1 base, with 6 bases lying between them. Germline assignment: CDR1 ENHRY and CDR2 SYGVKD. CDR3 sequence: CAISELVGTDTQYF. CDR3 nucleotide sequence: TGTGCCATCAGTGAGTTAGTGGGCACAGATACGCAGTATTTT.

The rearrangement joins TRBV7-2 to TRBJ1-3; D may be TRBD1 (5 bases). V lost 5 bases and J 5 bases, leaving 16 bases between the germline ends. Germline values: CDR1 SGHTA, CDR2 FQGNSA. CDR3 length equals 15 residues. This CDR3 reads CASSRGGTARNTIYF. CDR3 DNA: TGTGCCAGCAGCCGGGGCGGGACGGCCAGAAACACCATATATTTT.

This clonotype was counted between two and nine times. The chain carries TRBV7-9 and TRBJ2-7, with D perhaps matching TRBD1 or TRBD2 (5 bases each). This CDR3 is 15 amino acids long. Germline V gene lookup returns CDR1 SEHNR and CDR2 FQNEAQ (reference sequence). Trimming took off 5 bases at V and 5 bases at J, with 19 bases between the two ends. CDR3 bases: TGTGCCAGCAGCGTCAGGGAGCTGGGCTTCGACGAGCAGTACTTC. Its translation is CASSVRELGFDEQYF.

This rearrangement joins TRBV20-1 to TRBJ2-7; D gene ambiguous. The CDR3 is 13 amino acids. Germline values: CDR1 DFQATT, CDR2 SNEGSKA (reference sequence). The CDR3 region is CSPALGNSYEQYF. In DNA, the CDR3 is TGCAGCCCGGCTCTAGGGAACTCCTACGAGCAGTACTTC.

This clonotype was recorded a few times. The gene calls are TRBV25-1 and TRBJ1-6; 8 bases line up with TRBD1. This CDR3 has 20 residues. CDR1 MGHDK and CDR2 SYGVNS come from the germline V gene. V shed 2 bases and J 0 bases; nucleotides not matched to a gene: 12. CDR3 nucleotide sequence: TGTGCCAGCAGTGAAGGTCCGGGACAGGCCGAGAGCTCCTATAATTCACCCCTCCACTTT. Its protein product is CASSEGPGQAESSYNSPLHF.

This clonotype appeared many times. The chain links TRBV20-1 to TRBJ2-6; TRBD1 agrees at 8 bases. The junction had 11 bases not matched to a gene; V was cut back by 6 bases and J by 1 base. Germline values: CDR1 DFQATT, CDR2 SNEGSKA (reference sequence). This CDR3 has 17 residues. The CDR3 DNA sequence: TGCAGTGCCCCTACGGACAGGGTGGGATCTGGGGCCAACGTCCTGACTTTC. This gives the protein CSAPTDRVGSGANVLTF.

This chain connects TRBV18 to TRBJ1-2; D not certain. V was cut by 1 base and J by 1 base, with 7 bases left in between. The CDR3 is 14 residues long. Germline values: CDR1 KGHSH, CDR2 LQKENI. CDR3 amino acids: CASSPRNHNYGYTF. The CDR3 bases are TGTGCCAGCTCACCACGGAACCATAACTATGGCTACACCTTC.

J is TRBJ1-6 and V is TRBV4-3; unclear D gene. The CDR3 is 15 amino acids. The V end lost 0 bases, the J end lost 14 bases, and 17 bases lay between the germline ends. Germline lookup yields CDR1 LGHNA and CDR2 YSLEER. CDR3 region: CASSQDVARSEALHF. For the CDR3, the DNA is TGCGCCAGCAGCCAAGATGTCGCCCGTTCGGAGGCCCTCCACTTT.

This clonotype was observed at least ten times. The J gene is TRBJ2-5, the V gene TRBV12-3 or TRBV12-4; perhaps TRBD2 as D (5 bases). The CDR3 has 14 residues. V lost 9 bases and J lost 6, with 20 bases in between. CDR3 residues: CASQEGAPTKTQYF. Written as DNA, the CDR3 is TGTGCCAGTCAAGAGGGCGCCCCCACCAAGACCCAGTACTTC.